The rows below give T cell receptor beta chains drawn from one sample of a study of cytomegalovirus exposure and HLA in healthy donors. The table came from immunoSEQ multiplex PCR; TCRdb's copy has only in-frame clones and leaves some out. The sample lists about 120,000 clones; 81% were seen once. The material sequenced was PBMCs. The receptors were gathered from a woman between 35 and 50 years old in good health and CMV-seronegative. Both conserved end residues are part of each CDR3.

J gene | V gene | CDR3 protein
TRBJ2-1 | TRBV12-2 | CASRLAGLSGSRNEQFF
TRBJ1-1 | TRBV19 | CASTDRGWDTEAFF
TRBJ1-1 | TRBV6-1 | CASSEGGGANTEAFF
TRBJ2-3 | TRBV30 | CAWRWRGTDTQYF
TRBJ1-2 | TRBV4-1 | CASSQVMHSPYGYTF
TRBJ2-3 | TRBV15 | CATSRDRGSTDTQYF
TRBJ1-1 | TRBV4-1 | CASSQLNTEAFF
TRBJ2-3 | TRBV6-5 | CASSYGEWGGTQYF
TRBJ1-1 | TRBV5-1 | CASSPTRGNTEAFF
TRBJ1-1 | TRBV29-1 | CSVCDRLNTEAFF
TRBJ2-3 | TRBV27 | CASSLGAADTQYF
TRBJ1-2 | TRBV2 | CASSVPTGSTYGYTF
TRBJ1-6 | TRBV10-3 | CAISEQGDNNSPLHF
TRBJ1-5 | TRBV19 | CASSMETGRQPQHF
TRBJ1-1 | TRBV5-6 | CASSLPLGQGSPEAFF
TRBJ2-1 | TRBV29-1 | CSVAPVYNEQFF
TRBJ2-3 | TRBV6-5 | CASSYNRGRTDTQYF
TRBJ1-1 | TRBV19 | CASNQAGAPGEAFF
TRBJ1-2 | TRBV30 | CAWSGAGQGYYGYTF
TRBJ2-7 | TRBV29-1 | CSATGTGGREQYF
TRBJ1-5 | TRBV4-1 | CASSQGQYQPQHF
TRBJ2-5 | TRBV5-1 | CASSLGQGLQTQYF
TRBJ2-5 | TRBV6-1 | CASSVTAGPQETQYF
TRBJ2-1 | TRBV4-2 | CASRQTSTDEQFF
TRBJ2-2 | TRBV27 | CASSLARNTGELFF
TRBJ1-1 | TRBV6-5 | CASSYSGQGNTEAFF
TRBJ2-6 | TRBV7-9 | CASSSRDRGFSGANVLTF
TRBJ1-4 | TRBV11-2 | CASSFDSGTEHNEKLFF
TRBJ2-1 | TRBV18 | CASSAGTSGRSNNEQFF
TRBJ2-2 | TRBV5-8 | CASRQLFGELFF
TRBJ1-2 | TRBV4-2 | CASSQDGNTENYGYTF
TRBJ1-1 | TRBV2 | CASSPTGSHTEAFF
TRBJ2-1 | TRBV30 | CAWSTGQGANNEQFF
TRBJ2-5 | TRBV5-1 | CASSSPSGVETQYF
TRBJ1-1 | TRBV5-1 | CASSLRSGNEAFF
TRBJ1-1 | TRBV29-1 | CSVEVGDRLKTEAFF
TRBJ1-1 | TRBV19 | CASNPDRSLNTEAFF
TRBJ1-2 | TRBV5-8 | CASSLKLPYGYTF
NA | TRBV18 | CASSPQGSSYEQYF
TRBJ2-3 | TRBV5-4 | CATRTSGRLDTQYF
TRBJ1-1 | TRBV11-2 | CASSLATWEAFF
TRBJ2-5 | TRBV19 | CASSISGGGRTLYQETQYF
TRBJ2-7 | TRBV10-2 | CAAGDSSYEQYF
TRBJ2-1 | TRBV10-3 | CAISESTPSHNEQFF
TRBJ1-2 | TRBV5-1 | CASSLGTGDYGYTF
TRBJ2-1 | TRBV2 | CASSVSTSGTYNEQFF